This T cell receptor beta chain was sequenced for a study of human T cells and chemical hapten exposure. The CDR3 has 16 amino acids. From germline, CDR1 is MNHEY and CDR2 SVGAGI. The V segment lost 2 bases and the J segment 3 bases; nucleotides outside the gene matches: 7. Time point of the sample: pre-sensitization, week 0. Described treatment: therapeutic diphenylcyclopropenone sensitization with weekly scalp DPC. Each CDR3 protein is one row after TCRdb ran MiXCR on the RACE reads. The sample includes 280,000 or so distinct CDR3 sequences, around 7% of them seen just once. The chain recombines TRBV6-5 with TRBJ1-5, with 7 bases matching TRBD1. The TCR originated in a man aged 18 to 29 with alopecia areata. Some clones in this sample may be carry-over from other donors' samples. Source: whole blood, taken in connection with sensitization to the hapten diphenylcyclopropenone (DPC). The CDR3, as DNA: TGTGCCAGCAGTTACAGAACAGGGGCCCCCAATCAGCCCCAGCATTTT. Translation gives CASSYRTGAPNQPQHF.